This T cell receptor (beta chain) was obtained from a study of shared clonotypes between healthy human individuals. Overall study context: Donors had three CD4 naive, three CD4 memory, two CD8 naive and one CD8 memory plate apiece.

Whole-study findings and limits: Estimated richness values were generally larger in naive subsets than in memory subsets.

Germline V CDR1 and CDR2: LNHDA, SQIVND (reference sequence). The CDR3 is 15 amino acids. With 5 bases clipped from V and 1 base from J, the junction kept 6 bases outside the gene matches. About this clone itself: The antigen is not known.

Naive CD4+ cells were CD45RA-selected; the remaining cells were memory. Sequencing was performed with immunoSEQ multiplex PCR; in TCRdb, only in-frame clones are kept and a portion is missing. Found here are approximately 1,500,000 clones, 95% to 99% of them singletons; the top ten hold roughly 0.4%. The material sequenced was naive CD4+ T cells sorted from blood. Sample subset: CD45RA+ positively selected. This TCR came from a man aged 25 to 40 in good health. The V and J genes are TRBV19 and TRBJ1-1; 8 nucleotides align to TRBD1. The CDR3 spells CASSPPGGRNTEAFF. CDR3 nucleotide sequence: TGTGCCAGTAGTCCCCCAGGGGGCAGGAACACTGAAGCTTTCTTT.